These 5 T cell receptor beta chains came from one sample sequenced in a study of T cell changes during pregnancy in multiple sclerosis. TCRdb keeps only in-frame clones here, not all; method: immunoSEQ multiplex PCR. The top ten clones hold 7.5% to 8% of a sample with under 25,000 clones, more than 75% of them seen once. The specimen comprised CD8+ T cells from peripheral blood mononuclear cells, sampled before pregnancy. The receptor set was obtained from a female donor with multiple sclerosis, enrolled in a pregnancy study.

The rearrangement links TRBV28 to TRBJ1-5; D is perhaps TRBD1 (6 bases). CDR1 is MDHEN, CDR2 SYDVKM, per germline. V lost 6 bases to trimming and J lost 1 base, with 13 bases between them. CDR3 length equals 15 residues. The DNA of the CDR3 is TGTGCCAGCAGCTCAGGGGTTTTGAGCAATCAGCCCCAGCATTTT. It is translated as CASSSGVLSNQPQHF.

The rearrangement uses TRBV2 and TRBJ1-1; TRBD1 might be the D (5 bases). Trimming pared 1 base from V and 0 bases from J, leaving 18 bases between. There are 18 residues in the CDR3. Germline CDR1 and CDR2: SNHLY and FYNNEI. DNA of the CDR3: TGTGCCAGCAGTGAAGGAGACAGTCTTCCCCCCATGAACACTGAAGCTTTCTTT. This translates into CASSEGDSLPPMNTEAFF.

The sample holds a few counts of this clone. The chain combines TRBV4-2 with TRBJ2-7; TRBD1 aligns across 8 bases. Germline CDR1 is LGHNA and CDR2 is YNFKEQ. V trimming: 4 bases; J trimming: 3 bases; junction bases outside the gene matches: 17. The length of the CDR3 is 18 residues. CDR3 nucleotides: TGTGCCAGCAGCCTTACCACTATTTTCGGGACAGGAGACTACGAGCAGTACTTC. It codes for CASSLTTIFGTGDYEQYF.

The rearrangement joins TRBV27 to TRBJ2-2; 7 bases map to TRBD1. The CDR3 spans 13 residues. Per germline, CDR1 MNHEY and CDR2 SMNVEV (reference sequence). V lost 4 bases, J lost 5 bases, and 1 base stayed unmatched. The CDR3 coding sequence is TGTGCCAGCAGTTCACAGGGGACCGGGGAGCTGTTTTTT. This sequence encodes CASSSQGTGELFF.

The chain carries TRBV30 and TRBJ2-1, with 7 nucleotides matching TRBD2. The length of the CDR3 is 14 residues. From germline, CDR1 is GTSNPN and CDR2 SVGIG (reference sequence). J gave up 4 bases and V 5 bases, and 8 bases lay outside the gene matches. CDR3 amino acids: CAWGGAGAYNEQFF. CDR3 sequence (DNA): TGTGCCTGGGGAGGTGCGGGAGCTTACAATGAGCAGTTCTTC.